The sequence of this T cell receptor (beta chain) was determined in a study of T cell changes during pregnancy in multiple sclerosis (dated 2019 in TCRdb). For the study in its entirety: The study looked at changes in the T cell repertoire across pregnancy in women with multiple sclerosis.

Regarding this clone: Its recognized antigen is unknown. Per-base quality was not reported, and no clone a single base away is much larger than it. The same CDR3 can be traced to other DNA sequences in this sample.

Receptor libraries were prepared by the immunoSEQ multiplex PCR assay. TCRdb limited this immuneACCESS table to in-frame rearrangements with V and J called. A share of clones is missing; checked studies link under half to unresolved V genes, and the rest is unexplained. For this sample the table gives roughly 48,000 clones, of which over 75% were detected only once. Roughly 1.2% of the sample comes from the top ten. V and J are trimmed by 0 bases and 2 bases, and the gene matches miss 4 bases of the junction. The CDR3 starts with the cysteine, ends with the phenylalanine, and has 16 residues. The only DNA kept is the CDR3, 48 bases in frame from the first base. Taken from the germline V gene, the CDR1 and CDR2 loops are SGHRS and YFSETQ.

This chain joins TRBV5-1 to TRBJ2-2; 7 bases in between match TRBD2. This TCR was sampled from a female donor with multiple sclerosis, enrolled in a pregnancy study. The starting material was CD4+ T cells from peripheral blood mononuclear cells, obtained in the second trimester of pregnancy. CDR3 protein: CASSLEGGSNTGELFF. The bases read TGCGCCAGCAGCTTGGAGGGCGGGAGTAACACCGGGGAGCTGTTTTTT.